The 29 T cell receptor beta chains presented below share a single source sample, sequenced in a study of T cells in narcolepsy. Profiling relied on immunoSEQ multiplex PCR, and the TCRdb table lists in-frame clones only, not all of them. The repertoire holds some 16,000 clones, 85% seen once, with over 35% in the top ten. Sample: memory (CD45RA-) CD4+ T cells from blood. The receptors stem from a human donor in good health.

Worth noting for this clone: Distinct nucleotide sequences in the sample also encode this CDR3. The V gene is TRBV5-1, the J gene TRBJ1-2; TRBD1 might be the D (5 bases). The CDR3 extends over 15 amino acids. V shed 0 bases and J shed 0 bases, with 9 bases lying between them. The V gene's germline CDR1 is SGHRS and CDR2 YFSETQ. In nucleotides, the CDR3 is TGCGCCAGCAGCTTGGGGGCAGGGCCTAACTATGGCTACACCTTC. It codes for CASSLGAGPNYGYTF. Combining the CDR3 with reference TRBV5-1 and TRBJ1-2 gives the whole variable domain KAGVTQTPRYLIKTRGQQVTLSCSPISGHRSVSWYQQTPGQGLQFLFEYFSETQRNKGNFPGRFSGRQFSNSRSEMNVSTLELGDSALYLCASSLGAGPNYGYTFGSGTRLTVV.

This chain uses TRBV7-2 with TRBJ2-2; possibly TRBD1 or TRBD2 for D (5 bases each). The CDR3 totals 16 residues. The germline V gene has CDR1 SGHTA and CDR2 FQGNSA. The V end was cut by 5 bases, the J end by 5 bases, with 18 bases between. DNA for the CDR3: TGTGCCAGCAGCCCGCCCCGGCAGGGCGGGACCGGGGAGCTGTTTTTT. Its protein is CASSPPRQGGTGELFF.

This sequence joins TRBV10-3 and TRBJ2-1, with D perhaps assigned TRBD1 or TRBD2 (5 bases each). CDR1 and CDR2 from the germline V gene are ENHRY and SYGVKD. With 10 bases removed from V and 5 bases from J, the gap between germline ends came to 12 bases. This CDR3 spans 12 amino acids. The CDR3 coding sequence is TGTGCCACGGGACGGACGGACAATGAGCAGTTCTTC. Amino acid sequence: CATGRTDNEQFF.

V and J are TRBV6-1 and TRBJ1-6; TRBD1 aligns across 9 bases. Germline V lookup: CDR1 MNHNS, CDR2 SASEGT. The CDR3 sequence is 15 residues long. After removal of 6 bases from V and 6 bases from J, the junction contained 6 bases not matched to a gene. The CDR3 DNA follows: TGTGCCAGCAGGCGCGGACAGGGGTTTAATTCACCCCTCCACTTT. It encodes CASRRGQGFNSPLHF.

The chain joins TRBV19 to TRBJ2-1, with 7 bases matching TRBD1. Germline loops: CDR1 LNHDA, CDR2 SQIVND (reference sequence). This CDR3 spans 15 amino acids. V shed 7 bases and J 5 bases; nucleotides not matched to a gene: 11. The CDR3 reads CASNPPDRPNNEQFF. CDR3 nucleotides: TGTGCCAGTAACCCACCGGACAGGCCAAACAATGAGCAGTTCTTC.

This chain connects TRBV10-3 to TRBJ1-2; a possible D gene is TRBD1 (5 bases). The CDR3 is made up of 15 amino acids. CDR1 and CDR2 (germline): ENHRY, SYGVKD. Trimming pared 7 bases from V and 3 bases from J, leaving 18 bases between. CDR3 amino acids: CAITREQDGYYGYTF. DNA for the CDR3: TGTGCCATCACCCGAGAACAGGACGGGTACTATGGCTACACCTTC.

This clone was observed a single time. The chain's CDR3 is CAWAGDGNQPQHF. The CDR3, as DNA: TGTGCCTGGGCCGGGGACGGGAATCAGCCCCAGCATTTT. This chain links TRBV30 with TRBJ1-5; D may be TRBD1 (5 bases). Between the trimmed V and J ends, which lost 5 bases and 4 bases, there was a span of 12 bases. This CDR3 has 13 residues. CDR1 and CDR2 from the germline V gene are GTSNPN and SVGIG (reference sequence).

This chain links TRBV6-6 with TRBJ1-3; 7 nucleotides align to TRBD1. CDR3 size: 15 residues. Germline CDR1 reads MNHNY; CDR2 reads SVGAGI (reference sequence). V was clipped by 2 bases and J by 3 bases; unmatched bases: 4. CDR3 loop: CASSYGAGGGNTIYF. As DNA, the CDR3 is TGTGCCAGCAGTTACGGAGCAGGGGGTGGAAACACCATATATTTT.

The chain couples TRBV6-4 to TRBJ2-1; perhaps TRBD1 as D (5 bases). This CDR3 region has 13 residues. Trimming removed 5 bases from V and 8 bases from J, with 13 bases in between. Per the germline V gene, CDR1 is MRHNA and CDR2 is SNTAGT. The CDR3 DNA reads TGTGCCAGCAGTCATGAGCAGGGCGATGAGCAGTTCTTC. Encoded protein: CASSHEQGDEQFF.

This clone ranks as large. The chain couples TRBV19 to TRBJ1-4, with TRBD1 matching 9 bases. Germline V CDR1 and CDR2: LNHDA, SQIVND (reference sequence). CDR3 length: 15 residues. J gave up 7 bases and V 5 bases, and 8 bases lay outside the gene matches. CDR3 loop: CASSPHRGRGEKLFF. The CDR3 region has the DNA TGTGCCAGTAGTCCCCACAGGGGGCGCGGTGAAAAACTGTTTTTT.

The chain joins TRBV5-4 to TRBJ1-3, with D maybe TRBD1 (5 bases). CDR1 is SGHNT, CDR2 YYREEE, per germline (reference sequence). V was trimmed by 0 bases and J by 3 bases, leaving 7 bases between them. CDR3 length: 14 amino acids. The CDR3 coding sequence is TGTGCCAGCAGCTTGGCAGGGATTGGAAACACCATATATTTT. Its protein is CASSLAGIGNTIYF.

Note on this clone: Other DNA sequences in this sample translate to the same CDR3. The CDR3 is CASSARREWLGATNEKLFF. The CDR3 DNA follows: TGTGCCAGCAGCGCGCGCAGGGAATGGCTTGGTGCAACTAATGAAAAACTGTTTTTT. The V and J genes are TRBV5-6 and TRBJ1-4; D is perhaps TRBD1 (5 bases). V gave up 4 bases and J gave up 0 bases, with 22 bases separating them. This CDR3 has 19 amino acids. Germline V gene lookup returns CDR1 SGHDT and CDR2 YYEEEE.

This sequence joins TRBV5-6 and TRBJ2-1; 13 bases are shared with TRBD2. Germline values: CDR1 SGHDT, CDR2 YYEEEE. CDR3 size: 15 residues. The junction had 6 bases not matched to a gene; V was cut back by 3 bases and J by 9 bases. CDR3 in amino acids: CASSSTSGRLGEQFF. CDR3 coding DNA: TGTGCCAGCAGCTCGACTAGCGGGAGGTTGGGTGAGCAGTTCTTC.

The chain links TRBV6-1 to TRBJ2-7; possibly TRBD2 for D (5 bases). Germline loops: CDR1 MNHNS, CDR2 SASEGT. There are 13 residues in the CDR3. V gave up 6 bases and J gave up 6 bases, with 15 bases separating them. Here the CDR3 DNA reads TGTGCCAGCAGCTCGGTCGGACTGGGCGAGCAGTACTTC. It specifies CASSSVGLGEQYF.

The chain is built from TRBV7-9 and TRBJ2-1; weak D call: TRBD1 (6 bases). V was clipped by 1 base and J by 0 bases, with 7 bases between them. Germline V gives CDR1 SEHNR, CDR2 FQNEAQ (reference sequence). The CDR3 runs 15 residues. CDR3: CASSLEGGSYNEQFF. The CDR3, as DNA: TGTGCCAGCAGCTTAGAAGGGGGCTCCTACAATGAGCAGTTCTTC.

In DNA form, the CDR3 reads TGTGCCATCGGGGCTACTAGCGGGGGGGAGGAGACCCAGTACTTC. Its translation is CAIGATSGGEETQYF. The chain employs TRBV10-3 and TRBJ2-5; TRBD2 matches at 13 bases. CDR1 and CDR2 from the germline V gene are ENHRY and SYGVKD. This CDR3 has 15 amino acids. The V segment lost 8 bases and the J segment 5 bases; nucleotides outside the gene matches: 8.

This clone was counted a few times. One end of the junction is discordant with germline, which a read error may explain. The chain is built from TRBV5-1 and TRBJ1-4; 7 bases are shared with TRBD1. The V gene's germline CDR1 is SGHRS and CDR2 YFSETQ. The CDR3 is 15 amino acids. CDR3 protein: CARSSGPRGGEKLFF. CDR3 DNA: TGCGCCCGCAGCTCTGGGCCCAGGGGGGGAGAAAAACTGTTTTTT.

The rearrangement uses TRBV7-3 and TRBJ2-3; TRBD2 is a possible D gene (6 bases). Deletions cut 5 bases from V and 6 bases from J, with 12 bases between. The CDR3 has 13 amino acids. Germline lookup yields CDR1 SGHTA and CDR2 FQGTGA. The CDR3 DNA follows: TGTGCCAGCAGCCTCGGGAGAGCGGATACGCAGTATTTT. It yields the protein CASSLGRADTQYF.

The chain recombines TRBV4-1 with TRBJ2-7; 10 bases fit TRBD1. This CDR3 has 15 amino acids. Germline V gene lookup returns CDR1 MGHRA and CDR2 YSYEKL. V lost 4 bases to trimming and J lost 0 bases; unmatched junction nucleotides: 3. Here the CDR3 reads CASSPRDRGSYEQYF. The CDR3, as DNA: TGCGCCAGCAGCCCCCGGGACAGGGGCTCCTACGAGCAGTACTTC.

In this sample, this clone turned up a few times. The V call is TRBV9, the J call TRBJ1-3; D remains unclear. Germline V lookup: CDR1 SGDLS, CDR2 YYNGEE. The CDR3 totals 17 residues. V gave up 3 bases and J gave up 1 base, with 17 bases separating them. Written as DNA, the CDR3 is TGTGCCAGCAGCGCCACGCTTGAAGAACCTTCTGGAAACACCATATATTTT. Amino acids: CASSATLEEPSGNTIYF.

The V and J genes are TRBV29-1 and TRBJ1-1, with TRBD1 matching over 8 bases. The CDR3 extends over 13 amino acids. Germline assignment: CDR1 SQVTM and CDR2 ANQGSEA. V shed 6 bases and J 0 bases; nucleotides not matched to a gene: 3. The CDR3 is CSVSDRVNTEAFF. For the CDR3, the DNA is TGCAGCGTATCGGACAGGGTGAACACTGAAGCTTTCTTT.

The chain carries TRBV6-5 and TRBJ2-2; D is possibly TRBD2 (5 bases). This CDR3 is built from 14 residues. The ends were cut back, 5 bases at V and 1 base at J, with 8 bases in the middle. Germline loops: CDR1 MNHEY, CDR2 SVGAGI. The CDR3 loop is CASSRGWNTGELFF. CDR3 bases: TGTGCCAGCAGTCGGGGTTGGAACACCGGGGAGCTGTTTTTT.

The CDR3 nucleotides are TGTGCCAGCTCCCAAAAGACAGGCTACGAGCAGTACTTC. This gives the protein CASSQKTGYEQYF. V is TRBV18 and J is TRBJ2-7, with D perhaps TRBD1 (6 bases). CDR3 length equals 13 residues. V was shortened by 6 bases and J by 3 bases, with 12 bases between the two germline ends. Per the germline V gene, CDR1 is KGHSH and CDR2 is LQKENI.

V gene TRBV9 combines with J gene TRBJ1-1, with D unresolved. The germline V and J ends were trimmed by 2 bases and 1 base, with 12 bases remaining between them. Germline V CDR1 and CDR2: SGDLS, YYNGEE. This CDR3 has 15 residues. The CDR3 DNA reads TGTGCCAGCAGCGTGCGACCCACCGGGAACACTGAAGCTTTCTTT. It translates to CASSVRPTGNTEAFF.

This clone was detected a few times. The chain couples TRBV9 to TRBJ1-2, with a possible D match to TRBD1 (6 bases). CDR1 SGDLS and CDR2 YYNGEE come from the germline V gene. CDR3 size: 15 residues. Trimming removed 3 bases at V and 0 bases at J, with 12 bases between. The CDR3 loop reads CASSAGGQANYGYTF. In nucleotides, the CDR3 is TGTGCCAGCAGCGCGGGGGGGCAGGCTAACTATGGCTACACCTTC.

The rearrangement uses TRBV30 and TRBJ2-2; 7 bases map to TRBD2. In germline, CDR1 is GTSNPN, CDR2 SVGIG (reference sequence). This CDR3 contains 15 residues. V lost 5 bases and J lost 1; bases outside the gene matches: 7. CDR3 sequence: CAWGVGGRNTGELFF. The CDR3 coding sequence is TGTGCCTGGGGGGTCGGGGGGAGGAACACCGGGGAGCTGTTTTTT.

The V call is TRBV29-1, the J call TRBJ2-5; D is ambiguous. CDR3 length: 13 residues. Trimming stripped 7 bases from V and 0 bases from J, with 12 bases between. Germline loops: CDR1 SQVTM, CDR2 ANQGSEA. The CDR3 DNA reads TGCAGCGCCGCTGACGACCACCAAGAGACCCAGTACTTC. The encoded protein is CSAADDHQETQYF. Full variable domain (missing parts from reference TRBV29-1 and TRBJ2-5): SAVISQKPSRDICQRGTSLTIQCQVDSQVTMMFWYRQQPGQSLTLIATANQGSEATYESGFVIDKFPISRPNLTFSTLTVSNMSPEDSSIYLCSAADDHQETQYFGPGTRLLVL.

This clone showed up just a few times. V is TRBV10-3 and J is TRBJ2-2; unclear D gene. The germline V gene has CDR1 ENHRY and CDR2 SYGVKD. This CDR3 region has 14 residues. V dropped 8 bases and J dropped 6 bases, with 16 bases sitting between them. The DNA for the CDR3 is TGTGCCATCGGTGGGTGGAACTTATCCGGGGAGCTGTTTTTT. This translates into CAIGGWNLSGELFF.

This sequence joins TRBV6-4 and TRBJ2-3, with 7 bases identical to TRBD2. CDR1 is MRHNA, CDR2 SNTAGT, per germline. J lost 4 bases, V lost 3 bases, and 7 bases had no gene match. The CDR3 sequence is 15 residues long. The CDR3 spells CASSEAFRGADTQYF. Here the CDR3 DNA reads TGTGCCAGCAGTGAGGCCTTTCGGGGGGCAGATACGCAGTATTTT.